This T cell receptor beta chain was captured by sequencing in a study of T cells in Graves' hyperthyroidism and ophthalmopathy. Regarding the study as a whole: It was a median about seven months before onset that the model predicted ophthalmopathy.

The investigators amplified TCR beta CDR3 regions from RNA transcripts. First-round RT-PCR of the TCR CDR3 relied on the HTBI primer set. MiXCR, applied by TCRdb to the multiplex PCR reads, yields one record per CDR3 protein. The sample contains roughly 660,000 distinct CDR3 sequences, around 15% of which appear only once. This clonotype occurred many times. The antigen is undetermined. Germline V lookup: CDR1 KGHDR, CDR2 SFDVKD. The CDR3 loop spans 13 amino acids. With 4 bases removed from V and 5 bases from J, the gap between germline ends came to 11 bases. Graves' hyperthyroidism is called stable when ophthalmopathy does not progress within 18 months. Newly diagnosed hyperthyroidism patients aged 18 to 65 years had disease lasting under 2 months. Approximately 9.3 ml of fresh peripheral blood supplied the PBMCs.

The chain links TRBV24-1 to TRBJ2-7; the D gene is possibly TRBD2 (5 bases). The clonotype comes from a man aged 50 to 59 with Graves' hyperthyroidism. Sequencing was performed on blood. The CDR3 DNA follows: TGTGCCACCAGTGAGGCTAGCCGCAACGAGCAGTACTTC. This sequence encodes CATSEASRNEQYF.